These T cell receptor beta chains were read from a single sample in a study of cytomegalovirus exposure and HLA in healthy donors. Sequencing used immunoSEQ multiplex PCR; TCRdb keeps in-frame clones, though not all of them. The sample holds about 180,000 clones, 84% seen once. Source material: PBMCs. The origin of the receptors is a man between 18 and 35 years old in good health and CMV-seronegative. Each CDR3 is given with its conserved first and last residue. The order of the fields is CDR3 DNA, CDR3 protein, J gene, V gene, clone size, D gene, CDR3 length. A D gene is named only where the DNA matches it firmly. Some rows have no size entry. The others give once, few or many, or a class for an expanded clone.

cdr3_nt: TGTGTCTGGGCGGGACTAGCGGGGATCTACGAGCAGTACTTC
cdr3_aa: CVWAGLAGIYEQYF
j_call: TRBJ2-7
v_call: TRBV30
clone_size: NA
d_call: TRBD2
cdr3_length: 14

cdr3_nt: TGCGCCAGCTCGGGTAGCGGGGGGGCAGGCGAGACCCAGTACTTC
cdr3_aa: CASSGSGGAGETQYF
j_call: TRBJ2-5
v_call: TRBV5-1
clone_size: NA
d_call: TRBD2
cdr3_length: 15

cdr3_nt: TGTGCCAGCAGCCCAGGGACAGGGGGGACCTACGAGCAGTACTTC
cdr3_aa: CASSPGTGGTYEQYF
j_call: TRBJ2-7
v_call: TRBV13
clone_size: once
d_call: TRBD1
cdr3_length: 15

cdr3_nt: TGCGCCAGCAGCCCGGGACAGGGTCGGGAGCAGTACTTC
cdr3_aa: CASSPGQGREQYF
j_call: TRBJ2-7
v_call: TRBV5-1
clone_size: few
d_call: TRBD1
cdr3_length: 13

cdr3_nt: TGCGCCAGCAGCATACAAGAGACCCAGTACTTC
cdr3_aa: CASSIQETQYF
j_call: TRBJ2-5
v_call: TRBV5-1
clone_size: NA
d_call: NA
cdr3_length: 11

cdr3_nt: TGTGCCAGCAGCCGCAGTGCTGGAAGGGAGGTTAGACTGTTTTTT
cdr3_aa: CASSRSAGREVRLFF
j_call: TRBJ1-4
v_call: TRBV6-5
clone_size: NA
d_call: NA
cdr3_length: 15

cdr3_nt: TGTGCCAGTAGTCACAGGGGCTACAATGAGCAGTTCTTC
cdr3_aa: CASSHRGYNEQFF
j_call: TRBJ2-1
v_call: TRBV19
clone_size: NA
d_call: TRBD1
cdr3_length: 13

cdr3_nt: TGTGCCAGCAGCTCGGGGTCGGGGCCAGGGGGCAACGGCGAGCAGTACTTC
cdr3_aa: CASSSGSGPGGNGEQYF
j_call: TRBJ2-7
v_call: TRBV7-6
clone_size: NA
d_call: TRBD1
cdr3_length: 17

cdr3_nt: TGCGCCAGCCGCGGGGAGTTCACTGAAGCTTTCTTT
cdr3_aa: CASRGEFTEAFF
j_call: TRBJ1-1
v_call: TRBV4-1
clone_size: few
d_call: NA
cdr3_length: 12

cdr3_nt: TGTGCCAGCAGCCCCGTTAGTGTAGCTAACTATGGCTACACCTTC
cdr3_aa: CASSPVSVANYGYTF
j_call: TRBJ1-2
v_call: TRBV14
clone_size: NA
d_call: NA
cdr3_length: 15

cdr3_nt: TGTGCCAGTAGCATTGGGGGGGGGTCCTACAATGAGCAGTTCTTC
cdr3_aa: CASSIGGGSYNEQFF
j_call: TRBJ2-1
v_call: TRBV19
clone_size: NA
d_call: TRBD2
cdr3_length: 15

cdr3_nt: TGCGCCAGCTCTCCGACAGGCCTACGAGAGCAGTACTTC
cdr3_aa: CASSPTGLREQYF
j_call: TRBJ2-7
v_call: TRBV5-1
clone_size: NA
d_call: NA
cdr3_length: 13

cdr3_nt: TGTGCCAGCCCGCGGACAGGCAGAGACGCAACTAATGAAAAACTGTTTTTT
cdr3_aa: CASPRTGRDATNEKLFF
j_call: TRBJ1-4
v_call: TRBV5-4
clone_size: few
d_call: TRBD1
cdr3_length: 17

cdr3_nt: TGTGCCAGTGTAGGTGGACAGGTAATTGGTGAAGCTTTCTTT
cdr3_aa: CASVGGQVIGEAFF
j_call: TRBJ1-1
v_call: TRBV7-9
clone_size: NA
d_call: TRBD1
cdr3_length: 14

cdr3_nt: TGTGCCTGGAGCCGAAGGGGACACCCACACAATGAGCAGTTCTTC
cdr3_aa: CAWSRRGHPHNEQFF
j_call: TRBJ2-1
v_call: TRBV30
clone_size: NA
d_call: NA
cdr3_length: 15

cdr3_nt: TGCGCCAGCAGGGGTAGGACAGGGGTGTTGGATGAGCAGTTCTTC
cdr3_aa: CASRGRTGVLDEQFF
j_call: TRBJ2-1
v_call: TRBV4-1
clone_size: NA
d_call: TRBD1
cdr3_length: 15

cdr3_nt: TGTGCCAGCACCGGTAGGGGCCCGACGACCTACGAGCAGTACTTC
cdr3_aa: CASTGRGPTTYEQYF
j_call: TRBJ2-7
v_call: TRBV2
clone_size: once
d_call: NA
cdr3_length: 15

cdr3_nt: TGTGCCAGCAGCCAAGATGGTAGGGGAACTAATGAAAAACTGTTTTTT
cdr3_aa: CASSQDGRGTNEKLFF
j_call: TRBJ1-4
v_call: TRBV4-2
clone_size: NA
d_call: NA
cdr3_length: 16

cdr3_nt: TGTGCCAGCTCCGGCAGGGGAGTCTACTCTGGAAACACCATATATTTT
cdr3_aa: CASSGRGVYSGNTIYF
j_call: TRBJ1-3
v_call: TRBV18
clone_size: NA
d_call: NA
cdr3_length: 16

cdr3_nt: TGTGCCAGCAGCCACCCCGCGGCGGGAAACATTCAGTACTTC
cdr3_aa: CASSHPAAGNIQYF
j_call: TRBJ2-4
v_call: TRBV4-2
clone_size: once
d_call: NA
cdr3_length: 14

cdr3_nt: TGTGCCAGCAGCTTAGGCGGCAGAACCGAGCAGTACTTC
cdr3_aa: CASSLGGRTEQYF
j_call: TRBJ2-7
v_call: TRBV7-9
clone_size: NA
d_call: NA
cdr3_length: 13

cdr3_nt: TGTGCCAGCAGCGAGCGGGGGGGGCGGGAGTGGAACACCGGGGAGCTGTTTTTT
cdr3_aa: CASSERGGREWNTGELFF
j_call: TRBJ2-2
v_call: TRBV11-2
clone_size: NA
d_call: TRBD2
cdr3_length: 18

cdr3_nt: TGCAGCGTTGAAGGCTACGCCGGGGAGCTGTTTTTT
cdr3_aa: CSVEGYAGELFF
j_call: TRBJ2-2
v_call: TRBV29-1
clone_size: NA
d_call: NA
cdr3_length: 12